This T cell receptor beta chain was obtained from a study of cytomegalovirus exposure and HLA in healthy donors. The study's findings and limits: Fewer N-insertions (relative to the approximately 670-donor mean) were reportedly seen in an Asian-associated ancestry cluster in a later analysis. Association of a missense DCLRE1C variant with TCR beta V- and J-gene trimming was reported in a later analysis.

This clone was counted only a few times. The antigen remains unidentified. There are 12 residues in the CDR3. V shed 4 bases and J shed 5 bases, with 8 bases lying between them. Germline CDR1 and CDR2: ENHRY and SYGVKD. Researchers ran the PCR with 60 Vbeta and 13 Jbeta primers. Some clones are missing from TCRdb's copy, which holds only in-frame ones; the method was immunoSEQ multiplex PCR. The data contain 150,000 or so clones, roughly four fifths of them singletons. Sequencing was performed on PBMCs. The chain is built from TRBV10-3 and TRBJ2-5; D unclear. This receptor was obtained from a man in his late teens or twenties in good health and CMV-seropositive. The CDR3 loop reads CAISVESETQYF. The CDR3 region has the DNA TGTGCCATCAGTGTAGAAAGCGAGACCCAGTACTTC.